The TCR beta chain under discussion was sequenced for a study of cytomegalovirus exposure and HLA in healthy donors. Broader study findings: Certain indistinguishable V segments, among them TRBV6-2 and TRBV6-3, were excluded. Cytomegalovirus-associated TCR beta chains were listed, numbering 164. One later analysis reportedly identified an Asian-associated ancestry cluster that showed fewer N-insertions than the 666-donor mean.

The CDR3 has 17 residues. V lost 6 bases, J lost 9 bases, and 18 bases stayed unmatched. The germline V gene has CDR1 LNHDA and CDR2 SQIVND (reference sequence). A word on this clone: Its antigen is unknown.

Primers: 60 Vbeta forward and 13 Jbeta reverse. Sequencing was performed with immunoSEQ multiplex PCR; in TCRdb, only in-frame clones are kept and a portion is missing. The repertoire holds 200,000 to 250,000 clones, with 70% to 85% as singletons. The sequenced sample consisted of PBMCs. The clonotype was recovered from a man over 45 in good health and CMV-seronegative. The chain is built from TRBV19 and TRBJ2-1; 9 nucleotides align to TRBD2. CDR3 amino acids: CASRNLGGSGSMGEQFF. In DNA, the CDR3 is TGTGCCAGTAGGAACCTCGGAGGTAGCGGGAGTATGGGTGAGCAGTTCTTC.